This T cell receptor beta chain was retrieved from a study of preoperative IRX-2 immunotherapy in early breast cancer. Noted treatment: preoperative locoregional IRX-2 cytokine immunotherapy. The CDR3 runs 15 residues. The V gene end was trimmed by 3 bases and the J gene end by 6 bases; junction bases not matched to a gene: 7. Germline values: CDR1 SSHAT, CDR2 FNYEAQ (reference sequence). Profiled with immunoSEQ multiplex PCR; TCRdb holds only in-frame clones, not every one. The table records 30,000 to 45,000 clones, roughly 80% of them present only once. This clone was picked up one time. The clonotype comes from a human donor with breast cancer. Sequencing used lymph node tissue, obtained after IRX-2 immunotherapy. The V and J genes are TRBV7-7 and TRBJ2-2, with 7 bases aligning to TRBD2. The CDR3 sequence is CASSLGGEFPGELFF. The CDR3 region has the DNA TGTGCCAGCAGCTTGGGGGGGGAGTTCCCCGGGGAGCTGTTTTTT.